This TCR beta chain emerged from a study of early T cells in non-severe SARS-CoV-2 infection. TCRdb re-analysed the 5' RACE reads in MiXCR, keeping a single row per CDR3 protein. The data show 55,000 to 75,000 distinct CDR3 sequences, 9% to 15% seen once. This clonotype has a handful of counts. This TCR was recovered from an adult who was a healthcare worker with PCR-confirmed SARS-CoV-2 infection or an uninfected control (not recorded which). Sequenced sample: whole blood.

CDR3 sequence: CASSLREGASSYNEQFF. DNA of the CDR3: TGTGCCAGCAGCCTACGAGAAGGGGCCAGCTCCTACAATGAGCAGTTCTTC. The chain recombines TRBV11-2 with TRBJ2-1; possibly TRBD1 for D (5 bases). Trimming cost V 5 bases and J 0 bases, with 17 bases left between them. The CDR3 totals 17 residues. Germline CDR1 and CDR2: SGHAT and FQNNGV.